These 13 T cell receptor beta chains were all obtained from the same sample, sequenced in a study of blood T cell repertoires in COVID-19 (dated by TCRdb to the early 2020s). The library was produced with the immunoSEQ multiplex PCR assay. TCRdb mirrors the immuneACCESS table, restricted to in-frame sequences. Some clones are absent from its copies; in checked studies, under half trace to an unresolved V gene, and the reason for the others is unknown. This sample gives about 160,000 clones in total; roughly 93% of them show up just once. Approximately 4.6% of the sample is held by the ten biggest clonotypes. Sample: peripheral blood. Every receptor here comes from a woman aged 45-65 years with acute or convalescent COVID-19.

V is TRBV6-5 and J is TRBJ1-5; TRBD1 matches 7 bases. The CDR3 contains 13 residues. Unmatched junction bases numbered 8, after V lost 8 bases and J lost 7 bases. Per germline, CDR1 MNHEY and CDR2 SVGAGI. The CDR3 loop is CASETGIYQPQHF. CDR3 sequence (DNA): TGTGCCAGCGAGACAGGGATTTACCAGCCCCAGCATTTT.

CDR3: CASSPGERNTEAFF. CDR3 sequence (DNA): TGTGCCAGCAGCCCCGGTGAGCGGAACACTGAAGCTTTCTTT. This rearrangement joins TRBV7-8 to TRBJ1-1; D call uncertain. CDR1 is SGHVS, CDR2 FQNEAQ, per germline. Trimming stripped 5 bases from V and 1 base from J, with 11 bases between. CDR3 length: 14 residues. Variable domain in full (rest from reference TRBV7-8 and TRBJ1-1): GAGVSQSPRYKVAKRGQDVALRCDPISGHVSLFWYQQALGQGPEFLTYFQNEAQLDKSGLPSDRFFAERPEGSVSTLKIQRTQQEDSAVYLCASSPGERNTEAFFGQGTRLTVV.

V gene TRBV20-1 combines with J gene TRBJ1-5; D is uncertain. Trimming pared 3 bases from V and 4 bases from J, leaving 7 bases between. Germline V gene data show CDR1 as DFQATT and CDR2 as SNEGSKA (reference sequence). The CDR3 contains 12 residues. The chain's CDR3 is CSASRPNQPQHF. The CDR3 DNA reads as TGCAGTGCTAGTCGTCCTAATCAGCCCCAGCATTTT.

This chain uses TRBV12-5 with TRBJ2-7; D possibly corresponds to TRBD2 (6 bases). The CDR3 is made up of 16 amino acids. The germline gives CDR1 LGHNT, CDR2 FRNRAP. Trimming removed 2 bases at V and 5 bases at J, with 19 bases between. CDR3 DNA: TGTGCTAGTGGTTTGCTGACGGGACTCTCGGGAGACGAGCAGTACTTC. Its translation is CASGLLTGLSGDEQYF. Full variable domain (rest looked up from reference TRBV12-5 and TRBJ2-7): DARVTQTPRHKVTEMGQEVTMRCQPILGHNTVFWYRQTMMQGLELLAYFRNRAPLDDSGMPKDRFSAEMPDATLATLKIQPSEPRDSAVYFCASGLLTGLSGDEQYFGPGTRLTVT.

The V gene is TRBV7-9, the J gene TRBJ2-1, with D maybe TRBD1 (5 bases). Trimming left V 8 bases short and J 2 bases short, with 13 bases between. The CDR3 loop spans 14 amino acids. The germline gives CDR1 SEHNR, CDR2 FQNEAQ (reference sequence). CDR3 amino acids: CASLGAGAYNEQFF. In DNA, the CDR3 is TGTGCCAGCTTAGGGGCCGGAGCCTACAATGAGCAGTTCTTC.

This rearrangement joins TRBV10-1 to TRBJ2-2; TRBD1 aligns across 10 bases. The CDR3 is 17 residues long. V lost 2 bases, J lost 3 bases, and 6 bases stayed unmatched. Germline values: CDR1 WNHNN, CDR2 SYGVQD (reference sequence). The DNA of the CDR3 is TGCGCCAGCAGTGAGGACAGGGGGCTTCGGCACACCGGGGAGCTGTTTTTT. Translation gives CASSEDRGLRHTGELFF.

The rearrangement links TRBV28 to TRBJ1-3, with TRBD1 as a possible D gene (6 bases). The V gene lost 6 bases and the J gene lost 1 base, with 13 bases spanning the gap. Looked up from germline, CDR1 is MDHEN and CDR2 is SYDVKM. The CDR3 is 15 amino acids. The DNA for the CDR3 is TGTGCCAGCAGCACAACAGGGCTGTCTGGAAACACCATATATTTT. It is translated as CASSTTGLSGNTIYF.

V and J are TRBV2 and TRBJ1-3; TRBD1 might be the D (6 bases). The CDR3 length is 13 residues. V lost 8 bases and J lost 0, with 8 bases in between. Germline CDR1 reads SNHLY; CDR2 reads FYNNEI. This CDR3 is CASGQSSGNTIYF. The CDR3 DNA follows: TGTGCCAGCGGACAGTCCTCTGGAAACACCATATATTTT.

V and J are TRBV27 and TRBJ2-7; no reliable D call. The germline CDR1 and CDR2 sequences are MNHEY and SMNVEV (reference sequence). V was trimmed by 2 bases and J by 0 bases, leaving 5 bases between them. The CDR3 length is 13 residues. The CDR3 region is CASSLDNSYEQYF. The CDR3 DNA follows: TGTGCCAGCAGTTTAGACAACTCCTACGAGCAGTACTTC.

The CDR3 DNA reads TGTGCCAGCAGTTTTTCGGGGGGGCCTGGCTACACCTTC. This codes for CASSFSGGPGYTF. The rearrangement uses TRBV28 and TRBJ1-2; tentative D call: TRBD1 (6 bases). Trimming shortened V by 3 bases and J by 7 bases, and 12 bases separated the two germline ends. Germline lookup yields CDR1 MDHEN and CDR2 SYDVKM. The CDR3 runs to 13 residues.

The gene calls are TRBV5-1 and TRBJ1-2, with D tentatively TRBD1 (5 bases). This CDR3 contains 16 residues. Germline V gene sequence: CDR1 SGHRS, CDR2 YFSETQ. V was pared by 0 bases and J by 6 bases, with 18 bases between. CDR3 amino acids: CASSLDFPSREDGYTF. In DNA form, the CDR3 reads TGCGCCAGCAGCTTGGATTTCCCTTCCAGGGAGGATGGCTACACCTTC.

The V and J genes are TRBV27 and TRBJ2-1; maybe TRBD2 (5 bases). Germline V gene data show CDR1 as MNHEY and CDR2 as SMNVEV (reference sequence). This CDR3 contains 16 residues. Trimming took off 5 bases at V and 9 bases at J, with 23 bases between the two ends. This CDR3 is CASSPDYLTLPGEQFF. The CDR3 nucleotides read TGTGCCAGCAGTCCCGACTACCTGACTTTGCCGGGTGAGCAGTTCTTC.

The J gene is TRBJ1-1, the V gene TRBV9; maybe TRBD1 (5 bases). The ends were cut back, 4 bases at V and 5 bases at J, with 15 bases in the middle. Per germline, CDR1 SGDLS and CDR2 YYNGEE. CDR3 size: 14 residues. In DNA form, the CDR3 reads TGTGCCAGCAGCCTCGGGGGAGAGGAAACTGAAGCTTTCTTT. Its protein is CASSLGGEETEAFF.